This is a list of T cell receptor beta chains from one sample in a study of technical replicates of blood from a handful of donors. Sequencing used immunoSEQ multiplex PCR; TCRdb keeps in-frame clones, though not all of them. Of approximately 92,000 clones listed, around 96% are singletons. The source material was T cells isolated from PBMCs. The source of these receptors is a human donor in good health. CDR3s include the opening cysteine and the closing phenylalanine or tryptophan. The D gene is left open where the match is weak. Expanded clones get a size class; other rows say once, few or many, or leave the size out.

V: TRBV4-1
size: once
J: TRBJ2-7
D: TRBD2
CDR3: CASRVLAGVSYEQYF
DNA: TGCGCCAGCAGGGTCTTAGCGGGGGTTTCCTACGAGCAGTACTTC

V: TRBV9
size: NA
J: TRBJ2-7
D: TRBD1
CDR3: CASSPGTGNEQYF
DNA: TGTGCCAGCAGCCCCGGGACAGGGAACGAGCAGTACTTC

V: TRBV9
size: NA
J: TRBJ2-1
D: NA
CDR3: CASSVVGSSYNEQFF
DNA: TGTGCCAGCAGCGTAGTTGGTAGCTCCTACAATGAGCAGTTCTTC

V: TRBV6-1
size: NA
J: TRBJ1-5
D: TRBD1
CDR3: CASSTGGWQPQHF
DNA: TGTGCCAGCAGTACAGGGGGCTGGCAGCCCCAGCATTTT

V: TRBV9
size: NA
J: TRBJ2-7
D: TRBD2
CDR3: CASSVEGGRIDEQYF
DNA: TGTGCCAGCAGCGTAGAAGGCGGGAGAATCGACGAGCAGTACTTC

V: TRBV10-3
size: NA
J: TRBJ1-5
D: TRBD1
CDR3: CAISATTGGNNQPQHF
DNA: TGTGCCATCAGTGCTACGACAGGGGGAAACAATCAGCCCCAGCATTTT

V: TRBV4-1
size: NA
J: TRBJ1-4
D: NA
CDR3: CASSRDTGRGEKLFF
DNA: TGCGCCAGCAGCCGTGATACAGGGAGGGGAGAAAAACTGTTTTTT

V: TRBV6-5
size: NA
J: TRBJ1-2
D: TRBD1
CDR3: CASSYSGQSYGYTF
DNA: TGTGCCAGCAGTTACTCGGGACAGAGCTATGGCTACACCTTC

V: TRBV28
size: NA
J: TRBJ1-2
D: TRBD1
CDR3: CASRENRGDYGYTF
DNA: TGTGCCAGCAGAGAAAACAGGGGCGACTATGGCTACACCTTC

V: TRBV10-2
size: NA
J: TRBJ2-3
D: TRBD2
CDR3: CASRNSRAGGIATQYF
DNA: TGCGCCAGCCGGAATTCTCGAGCGGGGGGGATCGCTACGCAGTATTTT